This T cell receptor (beta chain) stems from a study of T cells after yellow fever vaccination (dated by TCRdb to about 2019). About the full investigation: Libraries from fractions with low cell numbers were prepared with the SMART-Seq v4 Ultra Low Input RNA kit. Bulk PBMC replicates and cell subsets were isolated from blood drawn at multiple timepoints before and after both primary and secondary immunization. To follow T-cell clones before and after both primary and booster YFV17D yellow fever vaccination, bulk TCR alpha and beta repertoires underwent longitudinal sequencing. The cohort comprised two healthy male donors, one aged 18 to 30 and one aged 30 to 40 years.

The table lists this clonotype with a few counts. Its antigen remains unidentified. Base qualities are not recorded, but no much larger clone differs from it by a single base. The germline V gene specifies KGHSH as CDR1 and LQKENI as CDR2. A distance of 12 bases separates the germline ends of V and J, which lose 1 base and 2 bases respectively. From its cysteine to its phenylalanine, the CDR3 spans 15 amino acids. Solely the CDR3 DNA is kept, with 45 bases framed from the first base. The paper's findings and limits, for the study overall: Because abundant contaminating clonotypes from the bulk population could be contained in FACS-sorted repertoires, computational filtering was required. The secondary T-cell response was weaker than the primary response but faster, peaking on day 5 instead of day 15. Most clones expanded after primary vaccination were re-detected after the booster (around 96% of CD4 and about 88% of CD8), suggesting broad memory maintenance. Only a couple of donors were included in the study, so the extent to which the findings can be generalized is limited. A small share of clonotypes was detected in both CD4 and CD8 compartments, with the overlap likely arising from convergent recombination.

What this sample's treatment or condition label stands for: live attenuated yellow fever vaccine strain. At every blood-draw timepoint, two biological replicates of bulk PBMCs were collected. A standard Ficoll-Paque protocol was used to isolate PBMCs from peripheral blood. TriZol was used to extract RNA from bulk PBMCs, CD4 and CD8 fractions, and dextramer-positive and dextramer-negative fractions. TCR cDNA was synthesized by 5'RACE template switching, through which a universal primer site and unique molecular identifiers were introduced. Priming for cDNA synthesis came from both the TCR alpha and TCR beta constant segments. Library amplification used two PCR steps, and the second PCR step added sample barcodes and sequencing adapters. Sequencing of libraries was performed on Illumina HiSeq 2500 (2x100 bp) or NovaSeq (2x150 bp). For the original study's pipeline: MIGEC was used to demultiplex reads and collapse the reads into UMI consensus sequences, and MiXCR was used for V(D)J alignment. Vaccine-responding clonotypes were identified with edgeR using replicate PBMC samples, with FDR below 0.01 and a log2 fold change above 5 up to day 15 being required. Each bulk clonotype received a CD4 or CD8 identity based on whether the sequenced CD4 or CD8 repertoire contained that clonotype at higher abundance. In-frame beta chains were kept once TCRdb had trimmed the public reads at Q25 with fastp and called clones with MiXCR. Merged by CDR3 protein, the rows form single entries marked with the most common genes and DNA. The V and J calls and clone size are TCRdb's, not the authors'. The sample table records around 610,000 distinct CDR3 sequences; 13% of these occur just once. Roughly 13% of the sample lies in the top ten.

The V and J segments used are TRBV18 and TRBJ2-7; the D gene is possibly TRBD2, with 6 bases matching. This TCR came from a man aged 30 to 45 who received the YFV17D yellow fever vaccine. The starting material was PBMCs, obtained on the day of the yellow fever booster vaccination. The CDR3 has the sequence CASSPLLAETYEQYF. The DNA sequence is as follows: TGTGCCAGCTCACCACTGTTAGCGGAAACCTACGAGCAGTACTTC. The full variable domain, with segments outside the CDR3 supplied by the reference TRBV18 and TRBJ2-7 proteins, appears as NAGVMQNPRHLVRRRGQEARLRCSPMKGHSHVYWYRQLPEEGLKFMVYLQKENIIDESGMPKERFSAEFPKEGPSILRIQQVVRGDSAAYFCASSPLLAETYEQYFGPGTRLTVT.